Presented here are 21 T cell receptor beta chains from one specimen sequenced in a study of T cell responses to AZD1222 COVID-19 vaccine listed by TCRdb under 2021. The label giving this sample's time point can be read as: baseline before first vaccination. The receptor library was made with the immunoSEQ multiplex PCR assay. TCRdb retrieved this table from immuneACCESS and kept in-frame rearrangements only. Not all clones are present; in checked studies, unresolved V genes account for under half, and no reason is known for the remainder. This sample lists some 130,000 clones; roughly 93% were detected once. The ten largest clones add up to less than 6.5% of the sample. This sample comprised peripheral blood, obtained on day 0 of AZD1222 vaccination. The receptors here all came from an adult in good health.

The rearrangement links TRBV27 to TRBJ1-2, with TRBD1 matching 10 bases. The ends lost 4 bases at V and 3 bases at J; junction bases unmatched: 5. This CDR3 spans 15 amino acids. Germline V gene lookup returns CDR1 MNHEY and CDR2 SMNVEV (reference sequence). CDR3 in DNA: TGTGCCAGCAGTTCCCCCGGGACAGGGGACTATGGCTACACCTTC. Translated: CASSSPGTGDYGYTF.

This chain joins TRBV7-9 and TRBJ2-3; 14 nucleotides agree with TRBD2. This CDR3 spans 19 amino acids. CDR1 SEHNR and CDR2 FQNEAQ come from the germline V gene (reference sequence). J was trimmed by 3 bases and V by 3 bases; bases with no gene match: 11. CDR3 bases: TGTGCCAGCAGCTTCTTCCGGACTAGCGGGAGGATGGGGACAGATACGCAGTATTTT. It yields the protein CASSFFRTSGRMGTDTQYF.

CDR3 coding DNA: TGTGCCAGCAGCCCCCACCCGGGACAGAAAAACACTGAAGCTTTCTTT. Protein: CASSPHPGQKNTEAFF. J is TRBJ1-1 and V is TRBV7-9, with TRBD1 matching 7 bases. Trimming removed 5 bases from V and 2 bases from J; junction bases left unmatched: 11. Germline CDR1 reads SEHNR; CDR2 reads FQNEAQ (reference sequence). This CDR3 comprises 16 residues.

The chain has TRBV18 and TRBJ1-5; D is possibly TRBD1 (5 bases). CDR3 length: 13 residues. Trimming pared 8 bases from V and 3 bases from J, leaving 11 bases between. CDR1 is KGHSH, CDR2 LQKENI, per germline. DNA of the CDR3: TGTGCCAGCCAGGGCGGCCCCAATCAGCCCCAGCATTTT. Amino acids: CASQGGPNQPQHF. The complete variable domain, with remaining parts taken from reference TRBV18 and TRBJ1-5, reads NAGVMQNPRHLVRRRGQEARLRCSPMKGHSHVYWYRQLPEEGLKFMVYLQKENIIDESGMPKERFSAEFPKEGPSILRIQQVVRGDSAAYFCASQGGPNQPQHFGDGTRLSIL.

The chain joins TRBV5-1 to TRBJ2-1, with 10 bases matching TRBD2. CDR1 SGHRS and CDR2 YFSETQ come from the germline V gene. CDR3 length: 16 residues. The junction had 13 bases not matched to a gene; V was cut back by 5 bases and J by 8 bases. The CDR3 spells CASSSLTSGKGDEQFF. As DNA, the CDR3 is TGCGCCAGCAGTTCCCTCACTAGCGGGAAAGGGGATGAGCAGTTCTTC.

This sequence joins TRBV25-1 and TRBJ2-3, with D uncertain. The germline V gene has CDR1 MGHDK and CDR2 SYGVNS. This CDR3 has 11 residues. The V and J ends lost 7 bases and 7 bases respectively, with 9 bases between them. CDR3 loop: CASTSSYTQYF. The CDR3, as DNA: TGTGCCAGCACTTCTAGTTATACGCAGTATTTT.

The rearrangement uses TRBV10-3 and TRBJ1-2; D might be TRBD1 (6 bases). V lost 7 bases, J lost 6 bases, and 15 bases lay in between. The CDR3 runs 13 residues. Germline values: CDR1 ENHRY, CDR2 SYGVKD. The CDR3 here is CAITLDSEDGYTF. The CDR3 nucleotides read TGTGCCATCACCTTGGACAGCGAGGATGGCTACACCTTC.

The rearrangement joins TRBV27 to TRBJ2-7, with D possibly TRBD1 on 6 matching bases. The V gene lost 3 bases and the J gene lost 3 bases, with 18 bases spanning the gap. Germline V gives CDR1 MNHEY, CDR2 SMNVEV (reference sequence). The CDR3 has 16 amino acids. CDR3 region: CASSFTRDKRFYEQYF. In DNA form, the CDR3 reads TGTGCCAGCAGTTTCACCCGGGACAAGAGATTCTACGAGCAGTACTTC.

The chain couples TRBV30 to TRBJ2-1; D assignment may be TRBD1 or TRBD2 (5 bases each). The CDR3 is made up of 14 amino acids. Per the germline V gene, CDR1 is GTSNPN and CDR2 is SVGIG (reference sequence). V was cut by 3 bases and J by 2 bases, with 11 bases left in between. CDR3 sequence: CAWRSGLPYNEQFF. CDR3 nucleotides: TGTGCCTGGAGATCGGGGCTACCCTACAATGAGCAGTTCTTC.

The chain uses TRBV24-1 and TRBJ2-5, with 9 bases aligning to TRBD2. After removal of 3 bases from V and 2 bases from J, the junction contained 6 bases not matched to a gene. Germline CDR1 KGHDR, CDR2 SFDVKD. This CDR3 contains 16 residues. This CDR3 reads CATSDSSGRTQETQYF. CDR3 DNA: TGTGCCACCAGTGATAGTAGCGGGAGAACTCAAGAGACCCAGTACTTC.

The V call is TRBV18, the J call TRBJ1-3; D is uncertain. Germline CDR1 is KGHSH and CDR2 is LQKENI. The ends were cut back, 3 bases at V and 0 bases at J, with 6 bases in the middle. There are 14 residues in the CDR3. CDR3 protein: CASSPGSSGNTIYF. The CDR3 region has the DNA TGTGCCAGCTCACCCGGGAGCTCTGGAAACACCATATATTTT.

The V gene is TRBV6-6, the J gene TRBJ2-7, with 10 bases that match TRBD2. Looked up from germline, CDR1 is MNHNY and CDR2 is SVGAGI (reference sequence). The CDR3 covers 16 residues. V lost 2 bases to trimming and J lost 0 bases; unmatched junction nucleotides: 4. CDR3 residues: CASSYGLAESSYEQYF. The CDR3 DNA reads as TGTGCCAGCAGTTACGGACTAGCGGAGAGCTCCTACGAGCAGTACTTC.

DNA for the CDR3: TGTGCCACCAGCAGAGGGAGGAAAGGCTCGTATAGCAATCAGCCCCAGCATTTT. It yields the protein CATSRGRKGSYSNQPQHF. The gene calls are TRBV15 and TRBJ1-5; the D is unclear. CDR3 size: 18 residues. V lost 1 base, J lost 0 bases, and 16 bases lay in between. Germline-derived CDR1 and CDR2 are LNHNV and YYDKDF (reference sequence).

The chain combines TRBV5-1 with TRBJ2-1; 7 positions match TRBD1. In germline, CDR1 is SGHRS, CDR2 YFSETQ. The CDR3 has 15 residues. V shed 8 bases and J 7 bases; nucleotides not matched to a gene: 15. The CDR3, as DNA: TGCGCCAGTTCTAAAATGACAGGGACGGGAAATGAGCAGTTCTTC. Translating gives CASSKMTGTGNEQFF.

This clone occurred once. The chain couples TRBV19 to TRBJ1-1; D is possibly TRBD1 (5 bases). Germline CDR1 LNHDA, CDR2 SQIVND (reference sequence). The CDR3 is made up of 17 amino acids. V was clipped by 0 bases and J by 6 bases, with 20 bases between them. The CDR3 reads CASSIDRGLPRKAEAFF. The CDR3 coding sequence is TGTGCCAGTAGTATAGACCGGGGCCTCCCGCGGAAGGCTGAAGCTTTCTTT. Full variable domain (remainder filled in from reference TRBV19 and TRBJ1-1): DGGITQSPKYLFRKEGQNVTLSCEQNLNHDAMYWYRQDPGQGLRLIYYSQIVNDFQKGDIAEGYSVSREKKESFPLTVTSAQKNPTAFYLCASSIDRGLPRKAEAFFGQGTRLTVV.

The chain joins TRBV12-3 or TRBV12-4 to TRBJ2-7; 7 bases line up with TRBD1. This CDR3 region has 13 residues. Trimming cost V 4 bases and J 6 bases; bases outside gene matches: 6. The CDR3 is CASSSRQGSEQYF. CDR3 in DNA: TGTGCCAGCAGTTCCCGACAGGGATCCGAGCAGTACTTC.

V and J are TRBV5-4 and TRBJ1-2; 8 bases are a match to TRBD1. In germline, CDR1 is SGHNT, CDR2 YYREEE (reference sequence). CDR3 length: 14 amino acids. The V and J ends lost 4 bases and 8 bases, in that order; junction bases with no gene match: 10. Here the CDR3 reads CASSTGQGRRGYTF. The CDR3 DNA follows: TGTGCCAGCAGCACCGGACAGGGAAGAAGGGGCTACACCTTC.

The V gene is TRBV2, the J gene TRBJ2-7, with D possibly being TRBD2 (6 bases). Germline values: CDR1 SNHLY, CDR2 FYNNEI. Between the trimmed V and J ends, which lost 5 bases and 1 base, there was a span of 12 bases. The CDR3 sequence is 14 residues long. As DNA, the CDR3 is TGTGCCAGCAGTAGGGACGCGGGGTCCTACGAGCAGTACTTC. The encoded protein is CASSRDAGSYEQYF.

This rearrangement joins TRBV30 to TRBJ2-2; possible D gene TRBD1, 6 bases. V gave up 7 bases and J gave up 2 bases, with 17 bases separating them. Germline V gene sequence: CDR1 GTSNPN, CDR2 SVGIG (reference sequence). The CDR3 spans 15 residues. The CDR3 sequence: CAYMHTGTNTGELFF. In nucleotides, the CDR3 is TGTGCCTACATGCATACCGGGACAAACACCGGGGAGCTGTTTTTT.

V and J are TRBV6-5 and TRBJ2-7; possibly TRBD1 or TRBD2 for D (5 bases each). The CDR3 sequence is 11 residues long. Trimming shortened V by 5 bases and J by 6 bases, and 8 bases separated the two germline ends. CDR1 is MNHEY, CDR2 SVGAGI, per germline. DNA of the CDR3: TGTGCCAGCAGTAGGGACGCCGAGCAGTACTTC. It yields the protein CASSRDAEQYF.

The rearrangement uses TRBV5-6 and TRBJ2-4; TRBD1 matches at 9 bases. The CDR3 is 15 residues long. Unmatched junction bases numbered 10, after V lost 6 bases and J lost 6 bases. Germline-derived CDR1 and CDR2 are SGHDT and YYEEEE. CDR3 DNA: TGTGCCAGCACCGGAAACAGGGGGCTGGGAAACATTCAGTACTTC. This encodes CASTGNRGLGNIQYF.